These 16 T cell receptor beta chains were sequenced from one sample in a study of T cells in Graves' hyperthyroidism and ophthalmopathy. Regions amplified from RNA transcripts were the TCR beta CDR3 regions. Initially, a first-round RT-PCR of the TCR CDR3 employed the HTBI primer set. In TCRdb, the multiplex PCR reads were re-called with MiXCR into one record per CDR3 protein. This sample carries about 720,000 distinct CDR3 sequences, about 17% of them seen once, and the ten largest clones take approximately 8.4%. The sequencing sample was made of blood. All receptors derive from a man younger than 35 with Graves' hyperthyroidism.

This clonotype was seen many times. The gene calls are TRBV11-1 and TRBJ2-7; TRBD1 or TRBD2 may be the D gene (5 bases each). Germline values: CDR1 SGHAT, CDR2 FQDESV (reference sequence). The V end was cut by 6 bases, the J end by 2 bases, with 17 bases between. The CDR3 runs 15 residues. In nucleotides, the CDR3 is TGTGCCAGCAGTTCCAATGGGGACGGAGCCTACGAGCAGTACTTC. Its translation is CASSSNGDGAYEQYF.

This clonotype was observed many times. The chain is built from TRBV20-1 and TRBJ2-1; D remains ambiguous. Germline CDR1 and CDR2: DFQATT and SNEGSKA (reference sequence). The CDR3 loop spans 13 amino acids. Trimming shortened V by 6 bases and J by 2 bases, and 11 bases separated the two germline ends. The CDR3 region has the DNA TGCAGTGCCCCCGCAGGAACCTACAATGAGCAGTTCTTC. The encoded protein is CSAPAGTYNEQFF.

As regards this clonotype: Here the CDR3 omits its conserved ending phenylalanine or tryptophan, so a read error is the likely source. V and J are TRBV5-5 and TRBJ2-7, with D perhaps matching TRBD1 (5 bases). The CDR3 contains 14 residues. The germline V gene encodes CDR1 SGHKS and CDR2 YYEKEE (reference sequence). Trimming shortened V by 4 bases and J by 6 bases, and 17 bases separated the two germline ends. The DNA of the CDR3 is TGTGCCAGCAGCCCCTGGCAGGGCGAATCCGAGCAGTACCTC. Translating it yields CASSPWQGESEQYL.

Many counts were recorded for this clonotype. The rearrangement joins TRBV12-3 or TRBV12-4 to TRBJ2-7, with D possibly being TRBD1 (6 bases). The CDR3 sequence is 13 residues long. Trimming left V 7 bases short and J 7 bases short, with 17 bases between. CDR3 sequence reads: CASTGGRGGEQYF. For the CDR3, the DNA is TGTGCCAGCACCGGCGGCAGGGGTGGGGAGCAGTACTTC.

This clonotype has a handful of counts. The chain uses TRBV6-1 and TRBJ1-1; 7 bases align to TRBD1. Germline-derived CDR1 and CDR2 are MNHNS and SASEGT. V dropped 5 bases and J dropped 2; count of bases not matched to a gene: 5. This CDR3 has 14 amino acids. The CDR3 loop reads CASSQHRGNTEAFF. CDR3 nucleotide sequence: TGTGCCAGCAGTCAACACAGGGGCAACACTGAAGCTTTCTTT.

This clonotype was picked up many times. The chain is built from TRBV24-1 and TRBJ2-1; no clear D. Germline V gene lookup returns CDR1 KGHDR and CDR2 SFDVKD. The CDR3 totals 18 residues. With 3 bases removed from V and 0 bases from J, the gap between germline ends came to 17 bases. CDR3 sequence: CATSDGVGHMSSYNEQFF. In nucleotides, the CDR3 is TGTGCCACCAGTGATGGGGTTGGGCACATGAGCTCCTACAATGAGCAGTTCTTC.

CDR3: CASSRDRGVNTIYF. The DNA of the CDR3 is TGTGCCAGCAGCCGGGACAGGGGGGTAAACACCATATATTTT. This rearrangement joins TRBV7-2 to TRBJ1-3; 11 nucleotides agree with TRBD1. V trimming: 5 bases; J trimming: 6 bases; junction bases outside the gene matches: 3. The germline V gene has CDR1 SGHTA and CDR2 FQGNSA. CDR3 size: 14 residues.

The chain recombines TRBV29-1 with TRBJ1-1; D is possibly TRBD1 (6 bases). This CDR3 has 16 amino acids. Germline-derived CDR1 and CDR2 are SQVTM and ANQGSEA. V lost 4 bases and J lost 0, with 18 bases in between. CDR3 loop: CSVATWDIRLNTEAFF. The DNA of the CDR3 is TGCAGCGTTGCCACTTGGGACATCCGACTGAACACTGAAGCTTTCTTT.

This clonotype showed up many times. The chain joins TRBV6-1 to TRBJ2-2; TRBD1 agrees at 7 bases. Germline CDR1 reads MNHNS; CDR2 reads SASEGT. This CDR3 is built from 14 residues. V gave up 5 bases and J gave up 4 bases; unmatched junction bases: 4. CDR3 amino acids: CASSFTGVTGELFF. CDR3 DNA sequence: TGTGCCAGCAGTTTCACAGGGGTCACCGGGGAGCTGTTTTTT.

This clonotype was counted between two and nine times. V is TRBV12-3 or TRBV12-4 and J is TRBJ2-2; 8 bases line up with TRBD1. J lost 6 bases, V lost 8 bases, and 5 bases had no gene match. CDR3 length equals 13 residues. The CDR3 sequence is CASRRTGSGELFF. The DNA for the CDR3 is TGTGCCAGCCGCCGGACAGGGTCCGGGGAGCTGTTTTTT.

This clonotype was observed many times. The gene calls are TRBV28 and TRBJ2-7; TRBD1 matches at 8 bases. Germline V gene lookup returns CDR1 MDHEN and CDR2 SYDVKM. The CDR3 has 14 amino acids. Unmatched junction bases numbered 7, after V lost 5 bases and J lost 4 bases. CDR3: CASSLMQGAYEQYF. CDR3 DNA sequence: TGTGCCAGCAGTCTAATGCAGGGGGCATACGAGCAGTACTTC. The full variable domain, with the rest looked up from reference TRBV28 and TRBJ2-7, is DVKVTQSSRYLVKRTGEKVFLECVQDMDHENMFWYRQDPGLGLRLIYFSYDVKMKEKGDIPEGYSVSREKKERFSLILESASTNQTSMYLCASSLMQGAYEQYFGPGTRLTVT.

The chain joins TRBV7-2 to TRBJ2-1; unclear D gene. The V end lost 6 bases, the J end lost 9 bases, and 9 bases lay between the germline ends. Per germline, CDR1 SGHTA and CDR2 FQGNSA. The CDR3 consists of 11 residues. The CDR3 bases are TGTGCCAGCAGTCTTACCGTTGAGCAGTTCTTC. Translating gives CASSLTVEQFF.

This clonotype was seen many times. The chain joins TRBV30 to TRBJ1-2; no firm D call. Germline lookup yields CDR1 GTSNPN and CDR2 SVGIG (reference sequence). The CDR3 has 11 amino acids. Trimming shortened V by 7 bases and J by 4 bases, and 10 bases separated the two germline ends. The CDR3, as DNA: TGTGCCTCCGGGCGGGGCTATGGCTACACCTTC. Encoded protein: CASGRGYGYTF.

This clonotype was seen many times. CDR3 protein: CSARGVASPLNTEAFF. CDR3 bases: TGCAGTGCTAGAGGGGTGGCAAGCCCCCTGAACACTGAAGCTTTCTTT. The gene calls are TRBV20-1 and TRBJ1-1; no clear D. V was shortened by 1 base and J by 0 bases, with 15 bases between the two germline ends. CDR1 is DFQATT, CDR2 SNEGSKA, per germline (reference sequence). CDR3 length: 16 amino acids.

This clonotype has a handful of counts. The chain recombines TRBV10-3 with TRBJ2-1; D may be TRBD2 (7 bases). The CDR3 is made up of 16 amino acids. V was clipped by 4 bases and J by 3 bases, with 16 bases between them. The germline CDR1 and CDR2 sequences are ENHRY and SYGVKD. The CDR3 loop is CAISGWGLAVYNEQFF. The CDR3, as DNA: TGTGCCATCAGTGGCTGGGGGCTAGCGGTCTACAATGAGCAGTTCTTC.

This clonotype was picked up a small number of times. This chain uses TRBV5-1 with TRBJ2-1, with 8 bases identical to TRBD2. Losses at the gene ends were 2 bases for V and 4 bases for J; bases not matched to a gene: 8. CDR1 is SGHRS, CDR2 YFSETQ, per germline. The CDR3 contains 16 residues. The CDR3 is CASSFVAGLAYNEQFF. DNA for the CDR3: TGCGCCAGCAGCTTTGTAGCGGGGTTAGCATACAATGAGCAGTTCTTC.